This TCR beta chain appears in the sequencing data of a study of human T cells and chemical hapten exposure. Study details: Sensitization employed 2% DPC on about 2 cm by about 2 cm of upper inner arm skin. All patients underwent weekly scalp dosing with diphenylcyclopropenone for the full roughly 25-week study. Whole-study findings and limits: DPC sensitization did not alter TCRs above 1 in 1000 frequency.

This sample's time point: pre-sensitization, week 0. Treatment specified: therapeutic diphenylcyclopropenone sensitization with weekly scalp DPC. From whole blood left unfractionated, total RNA was extracted. Donors were 18 to 70-year-old alopecia patients suitable for DPC. From the RACE reads, TCRdb called clonotypes with MiXCR, one entry per CDR3 protein. The repertoire has 56,000 or so distinct CDR3 sequences, 8.5% to 10% of them found once; the top ten carry roughly 10%. CDR1 and CDR2 (germline): MNHEY, SVGEGT. This CDR3 spans 15 amino acids. The germline V and J ends were trimmed by 4 bases and 7 bases, with 20 bases remaining between them. This clonotype was seen only a few times. Its antigen is still unknown.

The specimen comprised whole blood, sampled in connection with sensitization to the hapten diphenylcyclopropenone (DPC). This receptor was identified in a young woman with alopecia areata. Some clones in this sample may be carry-over from other donors' samples. The V gene is TRBV6-2 or TRBV6-3, the J gene TRBJ2-7; tentative D call: TRBD2 (5 bases). The CDR3 here is CASSFSLFPTGEQYF. CDR3 sequence (DNA): TGTGCCAGCAGTTTCAGCCTTTTTCCGACGGGGGAGCAGTACTTC.